The 18 T cell receptor beta chains below all came from one sample that was sequenced in a study of regulatory T cells in long-lasting Graves disease. Sample time point: newly diagnosed GD, antithyroid drugs for less than 3 months. After RNA was extracted from PBMCs, the TCR library was made from it. Through Arm-PCR of CDR3 regions and iRepertoire HTBI primers, TCR beta libraries were built. TCRdb reprocessed the multiplex PCR reads with MiXCR, giving one entry per CDR3 protein. The data hold roughly 400,000 distinct CDR3 sequences, with over 12% observed a single time. This sample also belongs to another study, concerning T cells in Graves' hyperthyroidism and ophthalmopathy.

The specimen was peripheral blood mononuclear cells (PBMCs), collected at new diagnosis, from a patient treated with antithyroid drugs. The source is a woman aged 35 to 49 with Graves disease.

This clonotype was seen repeatedly, ten times or more. The CDR3 is CASSLDLALAGANTGELFF. In DNA form, the CDR3 reads TGTGCCAGCAGCTTAGATCTAGCCCTAGCGGGAGCGAACACCGGGGAGCTGTTTTTT. The V gene is TRBV11-3, the J gene TRBJ2-2, with 10 bases lining up with TRBD2. Germline CDR1 reads SGHNT; CDR2 reads YENEEA. V was clipped by 0 bases and J by 0 bases; unmatched bases: 7. This CDR3 has 19 amino acids. The full variable domain, with the rest looked up from reference TRBV11-3 and TRBJ2-2, is EAGVVQSPRYKIIEKKQPVAFWCNPISGHNTLYWYLQNLGQGPELLIRYENEEAVDDSQLPKDRFSAERLKGVDSTLKIQPAELGDSAVYLCASSLDLALAGANTGELFFGEGSRLTVL.

The chain uses TRBV4-1 and TRBJ1-6; the D is unclear. Germline V gives CDR1 MGHRA, CDR2 YSYEKL. Trimming took 3 bases from V and 8 from J, leaving 17 bases between them. There are 16 residues in the CDR3. The CDR3 DNA follows: TGCGCCAGCAGCCATTTGCAGCCCCGAGCGGATTCACCCCTCCACTTT. Encoded protein: CASSHLQPRADSPLHF.

The chain employs TRBV3-2 and TRBJ2-7; TRBD2 is the table's D call and was not checked against the DNA. TRBV3-2 is given as a pseudogene. This CDR3 region has 16 residues. CDR3 nucleotide sequence: TGTGCCAGCAGCCGGGGCTTTCGGGGGGAGGATTTCGAGCAGTACTTC. It codes for CASSRGFRGEDFEQYF.

Ten or more counts support this clonotype. The chain uses TRBV6-1 and TRBJ1-2; maybe TRBD1 (5 bases). V lost 11 bases and J 14 bases, leaving 21 bases between the germline ends. This CDR3 is 11 amino acids long. CDR1 MNHNS and CDR2 SASEGT come from the germline V gene. CDR3 sequence: CAGALGASFTF. CDR3 coding DNA: TGTGCCGGGGCCTTGGGAGCCTCCTTTACCTTC.

The rearrangement uses TRBV11-3 and TRBJ1-1; no reliable D call. CDR1 SGHNT and CDR2 YENEEA come from the germline V gene. The CDR3 is made up of 14 amino acids. Trimming pared 5 bases from V and 5 bases from J, leaving 15 bases between. CDR3 sequence: CASSNPVVYTEAFF. The CDR3 DNA follows: TGTGCCAGCAGCAACCCGGTGGTGTATACTGAAGCTTTCTTT.

There are a few counts of this clonotype. The chain uses TRBV9 and TRBJ1-6; tentative D call: TRBD1 (5 bases). CDR3 length: 14 amino acids. The V gene lost 0 bases and the J gene lost 8 bases, with 9 bases spanning the gap. The germline V gene encodes CDR1 SGDLS and CDR2 YYNGEE. The CDR3 DNA reads TGTGCCAGCAGCGTAGACACGGGGCATTCACCCCTCCACTTT. This gives the protein CASSVDTGHSPLHF. Drawing the rest from reference TRBV9 and TRBJ1-6, the complete variable domain is DSGVTQTPKHLITATGQRVTLRCSPRSGDLSVYWYQQSLDQGLQFLIQYYNGEERAKGNILERFSAQQFPDLHSELNLSSLELGDSALYFCASSVDTGHSPLHFGNGTRLTVT.

This clonotype was seen repeatedly, ten times or more. This rearrangement joins TRBV12-3 or TRBV12-4 to TRBJ2-3; TRBD2 matches 9 bases. V shed 6 bases and J 0 bases; nucleotides not matched to a gene: 4. The CDR3 loop spans 15 amino acids. CDR3 sequence reads: CASRRTSASTDTQYF. CDR3 in DNA: TGTGCCAGCAGAAGGACTAGCGCAAGCACAGATACGCAGTATTTT.

This clonotype showed up many times. The rearrangement joins TRBV12-3 or TRBV12-4 to TRBJ1-5, with unresolved D. This CDR3 has 18 residues. V dropped 3 bases and J dropped 5 bases, with 23 bases sitting between them. This CDR3 is CASSFLSLAGASYQPQHF. The CDR3 DNA reads TGTGCCAGCAGTTTTTTGTCCTTGGCGGGCGCCTCCTATCAGCCCCAGCATTTT.

This clonotype turned up a few times. The chain uses TRBV14 and TRBJ2-3; D is uncertain. The CDR3 totals 17 residues. The germline gives CDR1 SGHDN, CDR2 FVKESK. Trimming pared 0 bases from V and 1 base from J, leaving 14 bases between. The CDR3: CASSQDPPSWGTDTQYF. The CDR3 bases are TGTGCCAGCAGCCAAGATCCCCCCAGTTGGGGCACAGATACGCAGTATTTT.

This clonotype was counted many times. The chain links TRBV6-1 to TRBJ2-2; weak D call: TRBD1 (5 bases). Trimming removed 3 bases at V and 4 bases at J, with 12 bases between. The germline gives CDR1 MNHNS, CDR2 SASEGT. The CDR3 is 15 residues long. CDR3 coding DNA: TGTGCCAGCAGTGATGTGGGGCGAGGCACCGGGGAGCTGTTTTTT. Encoded protein: CASSDVGRGTGELFF.

This clonotype was recorded many times. The chain links TRBV11-2 to TRBJ2-3; D remains ambiguous. CDR3 length: 14 amino acids. Germline CDR1 reads SGHAT; CDR2 reads FQNNGV. Deletions cut 5 bases from V and 4 bases from J, with 13 bases between. CDR3 amino acids: CASSPPIISDTQYF. For the CDR3, the DNA is TGTGCCAGCAGCCCCCCCATAATTTCAGATACGCAGTATTTT.

This clonotype was seen at least ten times. Relative to the germline gene, one junction end is altered; a read error may explain this. The chain is built from TRBV7-2 and TRBJ1-1; maybe TRBD1 (5 bases). CDR1 and CDR2 from the germline V gene are SGHTA and FQGNSA. CDR3 length: 13 residues. The CDR3 sequence is CASSFNRNTEAFF. The CDR3 nucleotides are TGTGCCAGCAGCTTCAACAGGAACACTGAGGCTTTCTTT.

The chain has TRBV12-3 or TRBV12-4 and TRBJ2-1, with D unresolved. V lost 0 bases to trimming and J lost 5 bases, with 11 bases between them. The CDR3 has 15 amino acids. The CDR3 region is CASSLATSRNNEQFF. As DNA, the CDR3 is TGTGCCAGCAGTTTAGCAACATCTAGGAACAATGAGCAGTTCTTC.

This clonotype was counted at least ten times. This chain uses TRBV28 with TRBJ2-3; perhaps TRBD1 as D (6 bases). Germline V lookup: CDR1 MDHEN, CDR2 SYDVKM. This CDR3 region has 15 residues. V lost 7 bases and J lost 2, with 16 bases in between. For the CDR3, the DNA is TGTGCCAGCACCGAAGAAGGGACATCCACAGATACGCAGTATTTT. Amino acids: CASTEEGTSTDTQYF.

This clonotype was detected only a few times. The genes are TRBV18 and TRBJ2-3; D unresolved. Trimming took off 3 bases at V and 2 bases at J, with 9 bases between the two ends. The CDR3 is made up of 14 amino acids. The V gene's germline CDR1 is KGHSH and CDR2 LQKENI. The CDR3 reads CASSPPSNTDTQYF. The CDR3 DNA follows: TGTGCCAGCTCACCTCCCTCCAACACAGATACGCAGTATTTT.

The chain combines TRBV27 with TRBJ2-7; 10 bases match TRBD2. CDR1 is MNHEY and CDR2 is SMNVEV in the germline V gene (reference sequence). With 6 bases clipped from V and 5 bases from J, the junction kept 7 bases outside the gene matches. The CDR3 extends over 14 amino acids. CDR3 amino acids: CASSPGTSVHEQYF. The DNA for the CDR3 is TGTGCCAGCAGCCCCGGGACTAGCGTACACGAGCAGTACTTC.

The CDR3 sequence is CASSELGDEQFF. The CDR3 coding sequence is TGTGCCAGCAGTGAGCTGGGGGATGAGCAGTTCTTC. This chain links TRBV12-3 or TRBV12-4 with TRBJ2-1; the D gene could be TRBD1 or TRBD2 (5 bases each). Trimming shortened V by 5 bases and J by 8 bases, and 10 bases separated the two germline ends. CDR3 length equals 12 residues.

The chain has TRBV6-2 or TRBV6-3 and TRBJ2-3; 10 nucleotides agree with TRBD2. Germline CDR1 is MNHEY and CDR2 is SVGEGT. The CDR3 has 13 residues. Germline trimming cut 8 bases from V and 3 bases from J; bases unmatched to any gene: 2. The CDR3 is CASSTSGTDTQYF. The CDR3 DNA reads as TGTGCCAGCTCGACTAGCGGGACAGATACGCAGTATTTT.